What follows are 29 T cell receptor beta chains derived from one specimen sequenced in a study of blood T cell repertoires in COVID-19. TCRdb's copy holds only in-frame clones and misses some; the assay was immunoSEQ multiplex PCR. In the table there are over 75,000 clones, approximately 82% of which are singletons. What was sequenced was peripheral blood. The receptors come from a man between 65 and 85 years old with acute or convalescent COVID-19.

The chain combines TRBV30 with TRBJ1-5; 7 nucleotides agree with TRBD1. This CDR3 comprises 15 residues. Germline-derived CDR1 and CDR2 are GTSNPN and SVGIG (reference sequence). Germline trimming cut 3 bases from V and 0 bases from J; bases unmatched to any gene: 5. The DNA for the CDR3 is TGTGCCTGGAGCCGTGACAGGGTTAGCAATCAGCCCCAGCATTTT. Protein sequence: CAWSRDRVSNQPQHF.

The chain couples TRBV4-1 to TRBJ1-3; 7 positions match TRBD1. Looked up from germline, CDR1 is MGHRA and CDR2 is YSYEKL. The V segment lost 1 base and the J segment 1 base; nucleotides outside the gene matches: 7. The CDR3 covers 17 residues. CDR3 amino acids: CASSQVGQEASGNTIYF. As DNA, the CDR3 is TGCGCCAGCAGCCAAGTTGGACAGGAGGCATCTGGAAACACCATATATTTT.

This clone was seen once. The J gene is TRBJ2-1, the V gene TRBV18; 10 bases align to TRBD2. After removal of 0 bases from V and 5 bases from J, the junction contained 1 base not matched to a gene. The CDR3 is 15 amino acids. Germline V gene sequence: CDR1 KGHSH, CDR2 LQKENI. CDR3: CASSPPLAGDNEQFF. CDR3 nucleotide sequence: TGTGCCAGCTCACCACCCCTAGCGGGAGACAATGAGCAGTTCTTC.

This rearrangement joins TRBV28 to TRBJ1-1; D ambiguous. Germline V CDR1 and CDR2: MDHEN, SYDVKM. This CDR3 contains 11 residues. V was pared by 8 bases and J by 5 bases, with 9 bases between. The CDR3 region is CASLFRTEAFF. DNA for the CDR3: TGTGCCAGCCTTTTCCGGACTGAAGCTTTCTTT.

The rearrangement joins TRBV11-2 to TRBJ1-2, with TRBD1 matching over 9 bases. This CDR3 region has 16 residues. CDR1 SGHAT and CDR2 FQNNGV come from the germline V gene. Unmatched junction bases numbered 14, after V lost 4 bases and J lost 8 bases. Here the CDR3 reads CASSSRPGQGSGGYTF. The CDR3 coding sequence is TGTGCCAGCAGCTCGCGTCCGGGACAGGGTTCGGGGGGCTACACCTTC.

The V call is TRBV25-1, the J call TRBJ2-3; TRBD1 matches 7 bases. The CDR3 runs to 16 residues. With 5 bases clipped from V and 0 bases from J, the junction kept 8 bases outside the gene matches. Germline V gene sequence: CDR1 MGHDK, CDR2 SYGVNS. CDR3 bases: TGTGCCAGCAGTCAGGGACAGTCCGTAAGCACAGATACGCAGTATTTT. This translates into CASSQGQSVSTDTQYF.

The gene calls are TRBV10-3 and TRBJ2-7; D is perhaps TRBD1 (5 bases). The ends were cut back, 0 bases at V and 0 bases at J, with 9 bases in the middle. CDR3 length equals 15 residues. CDR1 ENHRY and CDR2 SYGVKD come from the germline V gene. The CDR3 region has the DNA TGTGCCATCAGTGAGTCGACAGATAGCTCCTACGAGCAGTACTTC. It specifies CAISESTDSSYEQYF.

The chain uses TRBV4-1 and TRBJ2-7, with TRBD2 identical over 10 bases. Germline assignment: CDR1 MGHRA and CDR2 YSYEKL. With V trimmed by 0 bases and J by 3 bases, 8 bases remained unmatched. The CDR3 covers 17 residues. The CDR3 sequence is CASSQELLAGVNYEQYF. The DNA for the CDR3 is TGCGCCAGCAGCCAAGAATTGCTAGCGGGGGTCAACTACGAGCAGTACTTC.

This chain joins TRBV28 and TRBJ2-7, with 8 positions matching TRBD2. V shed 4 bases and J 3 bases; nucleotides not matched to a gene: 14. The CDR3 has 17 amino acids. The germline V gene encodes CDR1 MDHEN and CDR2 SYDVKM. The CDR3 loop reads CASSSGVGAGGIYEQYF. The CDR3 DNA sequence: TGTGCCAGCAGTTCGGGGGTTGGGGCGGGAGGAATCTACGAGCAGTACTTC.

The J gene is TRBJ2-3, the V gene TRBV5-1, with 9 bases fitting TRBD2. Germline CDR1 and CDR2: SGHRS and YFSETQ. The CDR3 covers 16 residues. Trimming took 0 bases from V and 4 from J; bases not matched to a gene: 6. The CDR3 here is CASSLGGLAFADTQYF. CDR3 coding DNA: TGCGCCAGCAGCTTGGGAGGACTAGCGTTCGCAGATACGCAGTATTTT.

V is TRBV9 and J is TRBJ2-2; possible D gene TRBD2, 6 bases. V was clipped by 4 bases and J by 4 bases, with 14 bases between them. This CDR3 spans 15 amino acids. The germline V gene has CDR1 SGDLS and CDR2 YYNGEE. The CDR3 spells CASSPRGAGTGELFF. Here the CDR3 DNA reads TGTGCCAGCAGCCCTCGCGGGGCGGGCACCGGGGAGCTGTTTTTT.

This chain connects TRBV7-2 to TRBJ2-7, with a weak D call TRBD1 (5 bases). Germline CDR1 and CDR2: SGHTA and FQGNSA. This CDR3 is 14 amino acids long. Trimming removed 5 bases at V and 0 bases at J, with 11 bases between. In nucleotides, the CDR3 is TGTGCCAGCAGCCCCCGACAGAGCTCCTACGAGCAGTACTTC. It codes for CASSPRQSSYEQYF. The variable domain in full, with the rest retrieved from reference TRBV7-2 and TRBJ2-7, is GAGVSQSPSNKVTEKGKDVELRCDPISGHTALYWYRQSLGQGLEFLIYFQGNSAPDKSGLPSDRFSAERTGGSVSTLTIQRTQQEDSAVYLCASSPRQSSYEQYFGPGTRLTVT.

V is TRBV18 and J is TRBJ1-1, with D perhaps matching TRBD1 (5 bases). Per germline, CDR1 KGHSH and CDR2 LQKENI. The length of the CDR3 is 13 residues. Trimming took 2 bases from V and 7 from J, leaving 11 bases between them. In nucleotides, the CDR3 is TGTGCCAGCTCACCAGGCGGGGGACTTGAAGCTTTCTTT. It translates to CASSPGGGLEAFF.

The chain recombines TRBV15 with TRBJ2-7; 8 bases line up with TRBD1. This CDR3 region has 16 residues. V was clipped by 0 bases and J by 4 bases; unmatched bases: 8. The germline gives CDR1 LNHNV, CDR2 YYDKDF (reference sequence). Here the CDR3 reads CATSRDLSGGRYEQYF. The DNA of the CDR3 is TGTGCCACCAGCAGAGACCTCTCAGGGGGCAGGTACGAGCAGTACTTC.

The chain has TRBV11-2 and TRBJ1-2; D possibly corresponds to TRBD1 (6 bases). CDR1 and CDR2 from the germline V gene are SGHAT and FQNNGV. CDR3 length equals 14 residues. The ends were cut back, 5 bases at V and 4 bases at J, with 14 bases in the middle. The CDR3 loop is CASSPQGTGYGYTF. In DNA form, the CDR3 reads TGTGCCAGCAGCCCCCAGGGGACCGGCTATGGCTACACCTTC.

Only a few counts were recorded for this clone. The chain has TRBV11-2 and TRBJ1-2; D is unresolved. This CDR3 is 15 amino acids long. Trimming shortened V by 1 base and J by 4 bases, and 13 bases separated the two germline ends. Germline V gene lookup returns CDR1 SGHAT and CDR2 FQNNGV. CDR3 region: CASSLAVTRGYGYTF. The CDR3 DNA reads TGTGCCAGCAGCTTAGCCGTTACGCGAGGCTATGGCTACACCTTC.

This chain connects TRBV9 to TRBJ1-2; TRBD1 might be the D (5 bases). Germline CDR1 and CDR2: SGDLS and YYNGEE. The CDR3 contains 16 residues. V was cut by 0 bases and J by 0 bases, with 12 bases left in between. The CDR3 nucleotides read TGTGCCAGCAGCGTAGTGGCCCAGGGAACTAACTATGGCTACACCTTC. Translation gives CASSVVAQGTNYGYTF.

The chain is built from TRBV29-1 and TRBJ2-3, with no clear D. The V gene's germline CDR1 is SQVTM and CDR2 ANQGSEA. This CDR3 comprises 14 residues. V was pared by 4 bases and J by 0 bases, with 11 bases between. The CDR3 region is CSVVPSLSTDTQYF. The CDR3 DNA reads as TGCAGCGTTGTTCCTAGTCTCAGCACAGATACGCAGTATTTT.

The chain employs TRBV27 and TRBJ2-1; perhaps TRBD1 as D (5 bases). The V gene's germline CDR1 is MNHEY and CDR2 SMNVEV (reference sequence). The CDR3 totals 15 residues. V was shortened by 3 bases and J by 1 base, with 10 bases between the two germline ends. CDR3 nucleotide sequence: TGTGCCAGCAGTTTTAGGCCAGGGTCCTACAATGAGCAGTTCTTC. Protein product: CASSFRPGSYNEQFF.

This chain joins TRBV18 and TRBJ2-1; no clear D. The V gene's germline CDR1 is KGHSH and CDR2 LQKENI. The CDR3 totals 13 residues. Trimming cost V 0 bases and J 14 bases, with 14 bases left between them. CDR3 coding DNA: TGTGCCAGCTCACCACCGTCGACCGACGAGGAGTTCTTC. Translation gives CASSPPSTDEEFF.

This clone has just a few counts. The V call is TRBV9, the J call TRBJ1-6; 11 bases are shared with TRBD1. The CDR3 runs 17 residues. Germline V lookup: CDR1 SGDLS, CDR2 YYNGEE. Trimming at V came to 5 bases and at J to 1 base, leaving 5 bases not matched to a gene. CDR3 region: CASSPGQGASYNSPLHF. In DNA form, the CDR3 reads TGTGCCAGCAGTCCCGGACAGGGGGCGTCCTATAATTCACCCCTCCACTTT.

The chain joins TRBV27 to TRBJ2-3, with 9 positions matching TRBD2. From germline, CDR1 is MNHEY and CDR2 SMNVEV (reference sequence). V lost 8 bases and J lost 1; bases outside the gene matches: 4. This CDR3 spans 14 amino acids. The CDR3 here is CASGQRGGTDTQYF. CDR3 nucleotide sequence: TGTGCCAGCGGTCAGCGGGGGGGCACAGATACGCAGTATTTT.

V usage is TRBV29-1 and J usage is TRBJ1-2; D unresolved. Germline CDR1 reads SQVTM; CDR2 reads ANQGSEA. Deletions cut 8 bases from V and 0 bases from J, with 19 bases between. The CDR3 covers 15 residues. CDR3 amino acids: CSTPAAPSANYGYTF. The CDR3 DNA follows: TGCAGCACCCCCGCGGCGCCGTCAGCTAACTATGGCTACACCTTC.

This sequence joins TRBV4-1 and TRBJ1-1, with 7 bases identical to TRBD1. CDR3 length: 15 amino acids. Losses at the gene ends were 1 base for V and 2 bases for J; bases not matched to a gene: 4. Germline CDR1 and CDR2: MGHRA and YSYEKL. CDR3 protein: CASSQAGTANTEAFF. In DNA form, the CDR3 reads TGCGCCAGCAGCCAAGCCGGGACAGCCAACACTGAAGCTTTCTTT.

The rearrangement joins TRBV7-3 to TRBJ2-1, with unresolved D. This CDR3 contains 11 residues. The V gene lost 4 bases and the J gene lost 5 bases, with 3 bases spanning the gap. CDR1 and CDR2 from the germline V gene are SGHTA and FQGTGA. CDR3 DNA sequence: TGTGCCAGCAGCTCAGACAATGAGCAGTTCTTC. This encodes CASSSDNEQFF.

The V call is TRBV9, the J call TRBJ2-7, with 11 bases that match TRBD2. This CDR3 is 15 amino acids long. The V gene's germline CDR1 is SGDLS and CDR2 YYNGEE. Trimming took 4 bases from V and 2 from J; bases not matched to a gene: 5. The CDR3 here is CASSSGLAAPYEQYF. Here the CDR3 DNA reads TGTGCCAGCAGCTCGGGACTAGCGGCTCCCTACGAGCAGTACTTC.

V and J are TRBV9 and TRBJ2-7; a weak D match, TRBD1 (6 bases). V was pared by 0 bases and J by 1 base, with 11 bases between. Germline V gene data show CDR1 as SGDLS and CDR2 as YYNGEE. The CDR3 has 15 residues. In DNA, the CDR3 is TGTGCCAGCAGCGTAGCTGGGGGCCCGTCCTACGAGCAGTACTTC. Protein: CASSVAGGPSYEQYF.

The J gene is TRBJ1-2, the V gene TRBV5-1, with D possibly being TRBD1 (6 bases). Trimming cost V 0 bases and J 8 bases, with 11 bases left between them. The CDR3 is made up of 13 amino acids. The germline V gene has CDR1 SGHRS and CDR2 YFSETQ. CDR3: CASSLAGDQGYTF. The CDR3, as DNA: TGCGCCAGCAGCTTGGCAGGGGATCAAGGCTACACCTTC.

This sequence joins TRBV28 and TRBJ1-4, with TRBD1 identical over 9 bases. Trimming cost V 1 base and J 3 bases; bases outside gene matches: 3. Germline V gene data show CDR1 as MDHEN and CDR2 as SYDVKM. The CDR3 length is 16 residues. The CDR3 loop is CASSLSGQGPNEKLFF. In DNA, the CDR3 is TGTGCCAGCAGTTTATCCGGACAGGGGCCTAATGAAAAACTGTTTTTT.